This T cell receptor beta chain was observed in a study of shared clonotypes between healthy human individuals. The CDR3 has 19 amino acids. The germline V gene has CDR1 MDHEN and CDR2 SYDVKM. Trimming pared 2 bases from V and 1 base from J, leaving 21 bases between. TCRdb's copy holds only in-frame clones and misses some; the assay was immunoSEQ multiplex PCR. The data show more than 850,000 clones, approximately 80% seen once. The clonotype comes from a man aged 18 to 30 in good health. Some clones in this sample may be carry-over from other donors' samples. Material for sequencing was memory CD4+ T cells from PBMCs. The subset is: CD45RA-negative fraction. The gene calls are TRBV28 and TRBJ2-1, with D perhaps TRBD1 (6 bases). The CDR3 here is CASSLGPYREKGSYNEQFF. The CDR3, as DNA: TGTGCCAGCAGTTTAGGCCCGTACAGGGAAAAAGGGTCCTACAATGAGCAGTTCTTC.